This T cell receptor (beta chain) derives from a study of pediatric ulcerative colitis. General study results and limits: A couple of patients' blood samples yielded substantially fewer templates.

The protocol was immunoSEQ multiplex PCR, while the TCRdb copy is restricted to in-frame clones and leaves out a portion. In the table there are 35,000 to 45,000 clones, about 75% of which are singletons. CDR1 and CDR2 (germline): SGHTA, FQGTGA. The CDR3 length is 13 residues. Trimming removed 2 bases at V and 0 bases at J, with 4 bases between. This clone has only one observation. Its antigen is unidentified. One to two pinch biopsies were taken from the rectum during colonoscopy. The chain is built from TRBV7-3 and TRBJ1-2, with D unclear. Sequenced: gut tissue. The receptor comes from a boy between 10 and 17 years old with severe ulcerative colitis. CDR3 in amino acids: CASSLGPNYGYTF. DNA of the CDR3: TGTGCCAGCAGCTTAGGGCCTAACTATGGCTACACCTTC.